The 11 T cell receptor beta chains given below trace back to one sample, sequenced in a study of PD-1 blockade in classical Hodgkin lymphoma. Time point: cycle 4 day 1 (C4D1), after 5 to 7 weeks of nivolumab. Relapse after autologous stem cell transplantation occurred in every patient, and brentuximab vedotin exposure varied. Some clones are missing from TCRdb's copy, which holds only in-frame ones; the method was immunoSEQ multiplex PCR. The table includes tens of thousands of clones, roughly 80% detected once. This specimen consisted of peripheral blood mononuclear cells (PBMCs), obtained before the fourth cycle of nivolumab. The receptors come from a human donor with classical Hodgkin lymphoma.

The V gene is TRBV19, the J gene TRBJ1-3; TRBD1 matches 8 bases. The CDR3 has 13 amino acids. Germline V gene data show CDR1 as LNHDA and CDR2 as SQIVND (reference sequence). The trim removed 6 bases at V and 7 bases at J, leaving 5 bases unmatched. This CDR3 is CASSEQGGNTIYF. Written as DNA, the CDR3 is TGTGCCAGTAGCGAACAGGGGGGTAACACCATATATTTT.

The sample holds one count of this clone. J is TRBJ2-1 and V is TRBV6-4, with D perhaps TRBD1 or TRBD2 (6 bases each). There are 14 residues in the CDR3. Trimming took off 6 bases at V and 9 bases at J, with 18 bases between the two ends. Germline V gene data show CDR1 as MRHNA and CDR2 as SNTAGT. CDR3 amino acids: CASSLEGGAGEQFF. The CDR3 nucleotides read TGTGCCAGCAGCCTTGAGGGGGGAGCGGGTGAGCAGTTCTTC.

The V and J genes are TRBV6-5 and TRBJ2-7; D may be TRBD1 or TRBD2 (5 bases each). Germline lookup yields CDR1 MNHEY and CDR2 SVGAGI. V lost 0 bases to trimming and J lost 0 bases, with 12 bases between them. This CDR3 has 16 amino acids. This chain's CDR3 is CASSYSGTPSSYEQYF. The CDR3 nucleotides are TGTGCCAGCAGTTACTCCGGGACCCCAAGCTCCTACGAGCAGTACTTC.

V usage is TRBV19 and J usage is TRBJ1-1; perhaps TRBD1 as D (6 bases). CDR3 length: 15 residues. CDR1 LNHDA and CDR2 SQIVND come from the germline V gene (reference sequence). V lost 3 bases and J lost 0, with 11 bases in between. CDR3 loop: CASSIGGALNTEAFF. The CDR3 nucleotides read TGTGCCAGTAGTATTGGGGGGGCGTTGAACACTGAAGCTTTCTTT. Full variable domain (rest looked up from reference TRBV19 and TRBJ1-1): DGGITQSPKYLFRKEGQNVTLSCEQNLNHDAMYWYRQDPGQGLRLIYYSQIVNDFQKGDIAEGYSVSREKKESFPLTVTSAQKNPTAFYLCASSIGGALNTEAFFGQGTRLTVV.

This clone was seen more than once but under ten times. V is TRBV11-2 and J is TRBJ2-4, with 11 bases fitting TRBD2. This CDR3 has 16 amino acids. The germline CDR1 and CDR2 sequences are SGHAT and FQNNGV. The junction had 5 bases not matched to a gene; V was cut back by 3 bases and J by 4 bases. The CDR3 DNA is TGTGCCAGCAGCTTCTATAGCGGGAGGGTGAAAAACATTCAGTACTTC. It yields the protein CASSFYSGRVKNIQYF. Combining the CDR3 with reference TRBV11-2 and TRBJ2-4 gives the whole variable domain EAGVAQSPRYKIIEKRQSVAFWCNPISGHATLYWYQQILGQGPKLLIQFQNNGVVDDSQLPKDRFSAERLKGVDSTLKIQPAKLEDSAVYLCASSFYSGRVKNIQYFGAGTRLSVL.

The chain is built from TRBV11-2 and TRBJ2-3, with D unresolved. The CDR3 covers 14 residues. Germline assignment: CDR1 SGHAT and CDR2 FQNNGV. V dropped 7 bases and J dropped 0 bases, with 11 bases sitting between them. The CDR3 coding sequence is TGTGCCAGCACCCCAGAGTTGAGCACAGATACGCAGTATTTT. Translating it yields CASTPELSTDTQYF.

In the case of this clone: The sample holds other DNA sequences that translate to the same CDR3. The CDR3 nucleotides read TGTGCCAGCAGCGCTCTAGGACAGGGGGAAGCTTTCTTT. It translates to CASSALGQGEAFF. J is TRBJ1-1 and V is TRBV9; 9 bases align to TRBD1. Germline V CDR1 and CDR2: SGDLS, YYNGEE. CDR3 length: 13 amino acids. V lost 3 bases to trimming and J lost 8 bases; unmatched junction nucleotides: 5.

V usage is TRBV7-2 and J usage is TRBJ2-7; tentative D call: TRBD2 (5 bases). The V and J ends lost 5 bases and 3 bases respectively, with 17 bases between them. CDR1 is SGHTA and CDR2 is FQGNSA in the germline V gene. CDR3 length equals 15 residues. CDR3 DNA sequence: TGTGCCAGCAGCCCAGAGATTCTGAGGGTCTACGAGCAGTACTTC. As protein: CASSPEILRVYEQYF.

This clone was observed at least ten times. CDR3 loop: CASSFTTGSYEQYF. The CDR3 bases are TGTGCCAGCAGCTTCACAACAGGGTCCTACGAGCAGTACTTC. The chain is built from TRBV7-9 and TRBJ2-7; maybe TRBD1 (6 bases). Germline V gene data show CDR1 as SEHNR and CDR2 as FQNEAQ (reference sequence). The CDR3 totals 14 residues. Trimming removed 3 bases from V and 1 base from J, with 10 bases in between.

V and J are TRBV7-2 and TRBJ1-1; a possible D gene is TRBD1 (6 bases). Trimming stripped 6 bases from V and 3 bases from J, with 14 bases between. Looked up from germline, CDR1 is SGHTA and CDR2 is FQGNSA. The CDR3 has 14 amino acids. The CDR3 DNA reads TGTGCCAGCAGTCTAGAAAGGGGGTACACTGAAGCTTTCTTT. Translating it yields CASSLERGYTEAFF. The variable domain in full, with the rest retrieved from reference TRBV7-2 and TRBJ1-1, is GAGVSQSPSNKVTEKGKDVELRCDPISGHTALYWYRQSLGQGLEFLIYFQGNSAPDKSGLPSDRFSAERTGGSVSTLTIQRTQQEDSAVYLCASSLERGYTEAFFGQGTRLTVV.

CDR3 in DNA: TGTGCCAGCAGTAAACTAGCGGGAGGGCCCGGGGAGCTGTTTTTT. It translates to CASSKLAGGPGELFF. The V call is TRBV2, the J call TRBJ2-2; 13 bases agree with TRBD2. CDR3 length: 15 amino acids. The germline gives CDR1 SNHLY, CDR2 FYNNEI. V dropped 5 bases and J dropped 6; count of bases not matched to a gene: 3.